The clone carrying this T cell receptor (beta chain) was recorded many times. Germline and junction disagree at one end, which may indicate a read error. The identical CDR3 is also encoded by other nucleotide sequences in the sample. The authors combined approximately 200,000 CFSE-labeled responder cells with approximately 200,000 irradiated, violet-dye-labeled stimulator cells in plates. This CDR3 is 14 amino acids long. Germline CDR1 reads SGHRS; CDR2 reads YFSETQ. This specimen belongs to a study of graft-versus-host responses after intestinal transplantation. The overall study: The whole recipient group had anti-thymocyte globulin induction followed by tacrolimus and steroids for roughly three years.

TCRdb's table, derived via immunoSEQ multiplex PCR, lists solely in-frame clones and lacks some. The sample gives several thousand clones, roughly 31% of which show up once; 5% to 5.5% is in the top ten. Study-wide results and limits: Some GvH clones appeared in ileal mucosa or blood before recipient bone marrow. Some patients had graft-donor T cell macrochimerism, and their allografts showed high graft-versus-host to host-versus-graft clonal ratios.

The rearrangement joins TRBV5-1 to TRBJ1-1, with D unclear. The origin of this receptor is a human patient who received an intestinal transplant. The sequencing used alloreactive CD4+ T cells from a mixed lymphocyte reaction culture, collected before intestinal transplant. Subset denoted: CFSE-low proliferating T cells sorted from roughly six-day pre-transplant mixed lymphocyte reaction (GvH or HvG direction). This chain's CDR3 is CASSLVGRNTEAFF. CDR3 sequence (DNA): TGTGCCAGCAGCTTGGTTGGCAGAAACACTGAAGCTTTCTTT.